This T cell receptor beta chain was captured by sequencing in a study of regulatory dendritic cells for organ transplantation. About this clone: Its antigen is unknown.

Produced via immunoSEQ multiplex PCR; TCRdb's table is partial and in-frame only. The sample yields some 40,000 clones, about 89% seen once. The length of the CDR3 is 15 residues. V lost 4 bases to trimming and J lost 4 bases; unmatched junction nucleotides: 5. Germline assignment: CDR1 MDHEN and CDR2 SYDVKM. Study outcomes and limitations: Between individuals, the alloreactive memory CD8+ T cell pool differed considerably. Naive CD4+ and CD8+ repertoires were highly diverse; memory CD8+ was most oligoclonal. Mature dendritic cells appeared to drive more memory CD8+ clonal expansion than regulatory ones.

CD4+ or CD8+ T cells were sorted as naive CD45RA+ or memory CD45RO+. This sequence joins TRBV28 and TRBJ2-2; 8 nucleotides match TRBD1. The material sequenced was naive CD8+ T cells from blood. The subset: CD45RA+ naive T cells. This TCR was sampled from a human donor in good health. The CDR3 DNA reads as TGTGCCAGCAGTTCGGGACAGGAGTTCACCGGGGAGCTGTTTTTT. Amino acids: CASSSGQEFTGELFF.